This T cell receptor (beta chain) was sequenced during a study of blood T cell repertoires in COVID-19. Original methodology: Cell counts per sample came from amplifying reference gene primers. Here immunoSEQ multiplex PCR was the method, and the copy in TCRdb shows in-frame clones only, minus some. V, J and clone size are those of that table, while D and trimming were read from the DNA. The sample records approximately 14,000 clones, approximately 84% being singletons. CDR1 MDHEN and CDR2 SYDVKM come from the germline V gene. The CDR3 length is 17 residues. V lost 5 bases, J lost 1 base, and 20 bases lay in between.

The sample consisted of peripheral blood. This TCR came from a human donor in a cohort sampled during active COVID-19. The rearrangement joins TRBV28 to TRBJ1-2; a weak D match, TRBD1 (6 bases). CDR3 sequence reads: CASSEVTPGAHNYGYTF. The CDR3 DNA is TGTGCCAGCAGTGAGGTTACCCCAGGGGCCCATAACTATGGCTACACCTTC.